This T cell receptor beta chain originates from a study of early T cells in non-severe SARS-CoV-2 infection. Trimming stripped 6 bases from V and 0 bases from J, with 10 bases between. The germline V gene has CDR1 SQVTM and CDR2 ANQGSEA. The CDR3 contains 13 residues. From the 5' RACE reads, TCRdb called clonotypes with MiXCR, one entry per CDR3 protein. There are 30,000 to 45,000 distinct CDR3 sequences in the sample; under 4.5% occur only once, and about 5.4% lies in the top ten. This clonotype was detected ten times or more. This clonotype was obtained from an adult who was a healthcare worker with PCR-confirmed SARS-CoV-2 infection or an uninfected control (not recorded which). This rearrangement joins TRBV29-1 to TRBJ2-3; D is perhaps TRBD2 (6 bases). What was sequenced was whole blood. The chain's CDR3 is CSVGRSSTDTQYF. The CDR3 DNA sequence: TGCAGCGTAGGGAGGTCTAGCACAGATACGCAGTATTTT.